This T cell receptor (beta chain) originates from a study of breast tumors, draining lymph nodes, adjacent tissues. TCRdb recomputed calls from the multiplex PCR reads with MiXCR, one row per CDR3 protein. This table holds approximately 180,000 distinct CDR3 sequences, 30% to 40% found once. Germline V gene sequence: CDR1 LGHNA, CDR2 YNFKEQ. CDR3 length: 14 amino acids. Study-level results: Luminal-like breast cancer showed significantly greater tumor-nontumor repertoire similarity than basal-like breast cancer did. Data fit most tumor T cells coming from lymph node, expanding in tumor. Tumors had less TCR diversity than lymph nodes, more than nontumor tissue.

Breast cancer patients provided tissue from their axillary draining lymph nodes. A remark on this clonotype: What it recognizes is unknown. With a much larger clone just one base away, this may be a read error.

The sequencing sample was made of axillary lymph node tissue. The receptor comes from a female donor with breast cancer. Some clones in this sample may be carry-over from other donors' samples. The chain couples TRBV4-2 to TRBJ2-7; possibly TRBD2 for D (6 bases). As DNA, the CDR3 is TGTGCCGGCAGCCAAGGCGGGGCCTCCCACGAGCAGTACTTC. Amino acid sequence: CAGSQGGASHEQYF.